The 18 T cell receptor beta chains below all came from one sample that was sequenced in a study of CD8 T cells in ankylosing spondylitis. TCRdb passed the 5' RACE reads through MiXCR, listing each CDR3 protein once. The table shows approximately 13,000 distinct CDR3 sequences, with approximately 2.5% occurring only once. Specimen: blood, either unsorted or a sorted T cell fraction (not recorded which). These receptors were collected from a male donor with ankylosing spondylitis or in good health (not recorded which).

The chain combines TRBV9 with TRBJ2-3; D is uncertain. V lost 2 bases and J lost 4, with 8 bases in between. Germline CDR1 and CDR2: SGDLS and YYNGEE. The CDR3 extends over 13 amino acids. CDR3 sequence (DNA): TGTGCCAGCAGCGTCTCGGTCGCAGATACGCAGTATTTT. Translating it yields CASSVSVADTQYF.

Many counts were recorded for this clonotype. The DNA of the CDR3 is TGTGCCAGCAGCGTAGAATATTGGCGGGAGACCCAGTACTTC. Amino acid sequence: CASSVEYWRETQYF. The chain combines TRBV9 with TRBJ2-5; D not resolved. Per germline, CDR1 SGDLS and CDR2 YYNGEE. Trimming removed 0 bases from V and 5 bases from J, with 11 bases in between. This CDR3 region has 14 residues.

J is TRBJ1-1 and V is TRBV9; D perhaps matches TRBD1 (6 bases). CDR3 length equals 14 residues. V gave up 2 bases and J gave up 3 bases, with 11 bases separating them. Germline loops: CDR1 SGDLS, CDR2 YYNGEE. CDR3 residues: CASSVTGWDTEAFF. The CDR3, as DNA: TGTGCCAGCAGCGTTACAGGGTGGGACACTGAAGCTTTCTTT. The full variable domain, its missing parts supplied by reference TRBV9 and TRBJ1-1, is DSGVTQTPKHLITATGQRVTLRCSPRSGDLSVYWYQQSLDQGLQFLIQYYNGEERAKGNILERFSAQQFPDLHSELNLSSLELGDSALYFCASSVTGWDTEAFFGQGTRLTVV.

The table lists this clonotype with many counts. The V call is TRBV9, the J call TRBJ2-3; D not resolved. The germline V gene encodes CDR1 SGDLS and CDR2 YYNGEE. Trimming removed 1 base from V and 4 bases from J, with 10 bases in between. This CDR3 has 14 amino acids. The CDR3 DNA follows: TGTGCCAGCAGCGTAATAAGTTCGGCAGATACGCAGTATTTT. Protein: CASSVISSADTQYF.

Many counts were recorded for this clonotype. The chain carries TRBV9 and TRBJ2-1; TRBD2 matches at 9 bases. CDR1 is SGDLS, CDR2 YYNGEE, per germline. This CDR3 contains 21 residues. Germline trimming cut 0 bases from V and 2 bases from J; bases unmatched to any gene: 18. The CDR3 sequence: CASSVVRGDSAGGLTYNEQFF. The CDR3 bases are TGTGCCAGCAGCGTAGTTCGCGGGGACTCGGCGGGAGGGCTAACCTACAATGAGCAGTTCTTC.

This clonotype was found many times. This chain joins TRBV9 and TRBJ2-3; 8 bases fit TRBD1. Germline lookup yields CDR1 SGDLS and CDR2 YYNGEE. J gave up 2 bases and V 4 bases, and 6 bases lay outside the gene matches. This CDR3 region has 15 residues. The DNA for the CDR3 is TGTGCCAGCAGCTCCGGACAGGGCGCCACAGATACGCAGTATTTT. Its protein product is CASSSGQGATDTQYF.

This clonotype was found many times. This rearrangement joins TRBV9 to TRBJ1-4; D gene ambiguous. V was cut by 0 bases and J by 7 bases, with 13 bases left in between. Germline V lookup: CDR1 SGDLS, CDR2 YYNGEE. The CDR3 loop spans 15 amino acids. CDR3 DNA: TGTGCCAGCAGCGTAGGAGAGGCGCTCTTTGAAAAACTGTTTTTT. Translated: CASSVGEALFEKLFF.

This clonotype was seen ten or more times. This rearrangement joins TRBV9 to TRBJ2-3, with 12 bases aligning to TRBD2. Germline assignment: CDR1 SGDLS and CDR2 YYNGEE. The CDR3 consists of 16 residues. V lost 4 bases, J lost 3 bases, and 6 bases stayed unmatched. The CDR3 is CASSSLTSGGTDTQYF. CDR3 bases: TGTGCCAGCAGCTCCTTGACTAGCGGGGGAACAGATACGCAGTATTTT.

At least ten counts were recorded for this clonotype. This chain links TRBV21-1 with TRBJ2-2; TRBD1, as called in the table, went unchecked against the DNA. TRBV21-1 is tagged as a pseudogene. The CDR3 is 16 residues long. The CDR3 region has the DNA TGTGCCAGCAGCAAACCAGGGACAGGGGGACCCGGGGAGCTGTTTTTT. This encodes CASSKPGTGGPGELFF.

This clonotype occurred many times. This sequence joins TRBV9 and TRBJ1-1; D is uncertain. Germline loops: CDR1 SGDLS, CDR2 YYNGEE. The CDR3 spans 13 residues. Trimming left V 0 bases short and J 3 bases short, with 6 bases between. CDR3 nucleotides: TGTGCCAGCAGCGTAGCTTTTGACACTGAAGCTTTCTTT. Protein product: CASSVAFDTEAFF.

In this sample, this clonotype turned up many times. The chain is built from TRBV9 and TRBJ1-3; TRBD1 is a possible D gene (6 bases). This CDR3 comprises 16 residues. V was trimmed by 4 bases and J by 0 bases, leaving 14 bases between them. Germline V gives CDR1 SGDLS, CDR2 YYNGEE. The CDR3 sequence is CASSPSTGFSGNTIYF. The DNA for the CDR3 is TGTGCCAGCAGCCCCTCGACAGGCTTCTCTGGAAACACCATATATTTT.

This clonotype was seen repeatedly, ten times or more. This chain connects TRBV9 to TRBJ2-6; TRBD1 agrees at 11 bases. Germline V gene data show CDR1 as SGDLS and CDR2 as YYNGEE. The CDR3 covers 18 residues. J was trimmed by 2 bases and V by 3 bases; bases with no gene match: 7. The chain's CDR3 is CASSEGTGGLAGANVLTF. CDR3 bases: TGTGCCAGCAGCGAGGGGACAGGGGGACTGGCTGGGGCCAACGTCCTGACTTTC.

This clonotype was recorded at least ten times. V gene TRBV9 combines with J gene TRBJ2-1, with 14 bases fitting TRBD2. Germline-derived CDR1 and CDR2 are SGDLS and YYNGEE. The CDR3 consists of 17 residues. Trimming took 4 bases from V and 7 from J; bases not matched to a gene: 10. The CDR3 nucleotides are TGTGCCAGCAGCCCTCCGGGACTAGCGGGGGTTGGGAATGAGCAGTTCTTC. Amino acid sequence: CASSPPGLAGVGNEQFF.

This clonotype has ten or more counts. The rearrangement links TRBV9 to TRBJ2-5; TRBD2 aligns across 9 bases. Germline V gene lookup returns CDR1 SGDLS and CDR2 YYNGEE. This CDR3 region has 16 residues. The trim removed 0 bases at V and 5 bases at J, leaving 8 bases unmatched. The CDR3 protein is CASSVALAGVGETQYF. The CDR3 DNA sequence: TGTGCCAGCAGCGTAGCGTTAGCGGGAGTTGGGGAGACCCAGTACTTC.

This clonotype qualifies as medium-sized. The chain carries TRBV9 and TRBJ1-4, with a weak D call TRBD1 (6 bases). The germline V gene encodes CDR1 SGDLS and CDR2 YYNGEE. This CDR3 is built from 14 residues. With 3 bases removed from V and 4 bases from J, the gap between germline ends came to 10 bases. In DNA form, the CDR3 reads TGTGCCAGCAGCGCGAGACAGGTTAATGAAAAACTGTTTTTT. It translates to CASSARQVNEKLFF.

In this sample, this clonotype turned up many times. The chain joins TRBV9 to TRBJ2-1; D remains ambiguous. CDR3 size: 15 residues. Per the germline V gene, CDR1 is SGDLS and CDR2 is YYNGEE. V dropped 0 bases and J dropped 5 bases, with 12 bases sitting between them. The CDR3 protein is CASSVVDESNNEQFF. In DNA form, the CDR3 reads TGTGCCAGCAGCGTAGTGGACGAATCCAACAATGAGCAGTTCTTC.

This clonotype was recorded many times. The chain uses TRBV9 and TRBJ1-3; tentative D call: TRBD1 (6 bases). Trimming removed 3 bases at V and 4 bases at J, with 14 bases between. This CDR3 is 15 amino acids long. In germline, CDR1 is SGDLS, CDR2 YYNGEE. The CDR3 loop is CASSATGMAGNTIYF. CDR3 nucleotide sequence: TGTGCCAGCAGCGCAACAGGGATGGCGGGAAACACCATATATTTT.

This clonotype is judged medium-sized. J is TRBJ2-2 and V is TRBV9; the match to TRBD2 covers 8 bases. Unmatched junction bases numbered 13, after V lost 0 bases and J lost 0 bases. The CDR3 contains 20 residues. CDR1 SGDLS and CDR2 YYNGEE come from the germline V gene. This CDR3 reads CASSVGHGRARDTNTGELFF. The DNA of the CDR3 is TGTGCCAGCAGCGTAGGACACGGGAGGGCTCGAGACACGAACACCGGGGAGCTGTTTTTT.